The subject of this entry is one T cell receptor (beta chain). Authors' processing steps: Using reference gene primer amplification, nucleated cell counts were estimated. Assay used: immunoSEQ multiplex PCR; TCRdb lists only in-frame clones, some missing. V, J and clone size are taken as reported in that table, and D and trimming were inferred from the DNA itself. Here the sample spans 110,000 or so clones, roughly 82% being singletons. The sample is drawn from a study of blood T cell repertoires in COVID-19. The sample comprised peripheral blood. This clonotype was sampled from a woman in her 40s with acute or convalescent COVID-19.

This CDR3 reads CATRGQNNEQFF. In DNA form, the CDR3 reads TGTGCCACCAGGGGACAGAACAATGAGCAGTTCTTC. The genes are TRBV24-1 and TRBJ2-1, with 7 bases that match TRBD1. Per the germline V gene, CDR1 is KGHDR and CDR2 is SFDVKD. CDR3 size: 12 residues. Unmatched junction bases numbered 1, after V lost 7 bases and J lost 5 bases.